What follows are 31 T cell receptor beta chains derived from one specimen sequenced in a study of T cell repertoires in cytomegalovirus infection. TCRdb recomputed calls from the reads with MiXCR, one row per CDR3 protein. Here the sample spans about 240,000 distinct CDR3 sequences, more than 9% being singletons. Sequencing was done on a sample of PBMCs. The receptors were gathered from a human donor in good health (CMV status not recorded). Some clones in this sample may be carry-over from other donors' samples.

This clonotype was detected a few times. The CDR3 reads CASSRPTGTSGGSSYNEQFF. Here the CDR3 DNA reads TGTGCCAGCAGCCGCCCTACCGGGACTAGCGGGGGAAGCTCCTACAATGAGCAGTTCTTC. The chain combines TRBV4-2 with TRBJ2-1; 14 nucleotides line up with TRBD2. V lost 4 bases to trimming and J lost 0 bases; unmatched junction nucleotides: 11. The germline V gene encodes CDR1 LGHNA and CDR2 YNFKEQ. There are 20 residues in the CDR3.

The rearrangement uses TRBV28 and TRBJ1-1; D is unclear. Trimming removed 7 bases at V and 1 base at J, with 16 bases between. Germline values: CDR1 MDHEN, CDR2 SYDVKM. The CDR3 is 15 residues long. CDR3 amino acids: CASKVNYAGNTEAFF. The CDR3 nucleotides read TGTGCCAGCAAGGTTAATTACGCGGGGAACACTGAAGCTTTCTTT.

This clonotype was seen a few times. The chain links TRBV12-3 or TRBV12-4 to TRBJ2-7, with TRBD1 matching over 11 bases. V shed 7 bases and J 3 bases; nucleotides not matched to a gene: 5. The CDR3 extends over 14 amino acids. The CDR3 DNA sequence: TGTGCCAGCATGCCCGGGACAGGGGGCTACGAGCAGTACTTC. Translation gives CASMPGTGGYEQYF.

This clonotype occurred a few times. The chain uses TRBV7-9 and TRBJ2-5; D gene uncertain. Trimming pared 0 bases from V and 5 bases from J, leaving 7 bases between. This CDR3 contains 13 residues. The germline V gene has CDR1 SEHNR and CDR2 FQNEAQ (reference sequence). The CDR3: CASSLAASETQYF. The DNA of the CDR3 is TGTGCCAGCAGCTTAGCCGCATCGGAGACCCAGTACTTC.

This chain uses TRBV14 with TRBJ2-3, with D unclear. The CDR3 contains 14 residues. Germline CDR1 is SGHDN and CDR2 is FVKESK. Trimming took off 2 bases at V and 1 base at J, with 7 bases between the two ends. The CDR3 nucleotides are TGTGCCAGCAGCCAACATTCTGGCACAGATACGCAGTATTTT. Translating gives CASSQHSGTDTQYF.

This sequence joins TRBV20-1 and TRBJ2-3; TRBD2 agrees at 8 bases. The CDR3 contains 14 residues. Trimming removed 3 bases from V and 2 bases from J; junction bases left unmatched: 4. Germline V gives CDR1 DFQATT, CDR2 SNEGSKA (reference sequence). The CDR3, as DNA: TGCAGTGCTAGTGTCGGGAGGGCCACAGATACGCAGTATTTT. This translates into CSASVGRATDTQYF.

This clonotype appeared many times. The chain employs TRBV6-6 and TRBJ2-3, with 10 bases aligning to TRBD1. Germline assignment: CDR1 MNHNY and CDR2 SVGAGI (reference sequence). The length of the CDR3 is 15 residues. V gave up 2 bases and J gave up 4 bases; unmatched junction bases: 3. CDR3 sequence reads: CASSYGTGVADTQYF. For the CDR3, the DNA is TGTGCCAGCAGTTACGGGACAGGGGTGGCAGATACGCAGTATTTT.

The chain uses TRBV5-6 and TRBJ2-7, with 8 bases fitting TRBD1. With V trimmed by 7 bases and J by 0 bases, 9 bases remained unmatched. The CDR3 covers 15 residues. Germline loops: CDR1 SGHDT, CDR2 YYEEEE. CDR3 DNA sequence: TGTGCCAGCGCTGAACAGGGGGTACTCTCCTACGAGCAGTACTTC. Amino acid sequence: CASAEQGVLSYEQYF.

This clonotype was detected many times. The V gene is TRBV11-3, the J gene TRBJ2-3, with D perhaps assigned TRBD1 or TRBD2 (5 bases each). The V and J ends lost 3 bases and 2 bases respectively, with 12 bases between them. The CDR3 extends over 15 amino acids. From germline, CDR1 is SGHNT and CDR2 YENEEA. CDR3 sequence reads: CASSFGALSTDTQYF. Here the CDR3 DNA reads TGTGCCAGCAGCTTCGGGGCCCTCTCCACAGATACGCAGTATTTT.

The chain is built from TRBV7-9 and TRBJ2-7, with a weak D call TRBD2 (6 bases). The CDR3 is 13 amino acids. V shed 1 base and J shed 6 bases, with 10 bases lying between them. Germline V gene data show CDR1 as SEHNR and CDR2 as FQNEAQ (reference sequence). The CDR3 spells CASSLGLAFEQYF. CDR3 nucleotides: TGTGCCAGCAGCTTAGGTCTAGCGTTCGAGCAGTACTTC.

This clonotype was recorded a few times. V is TRBV6-5 and J is TRBJ2-5; D call uncertain. The CDR3 has 14 amino acids. CDR1 and CDR2 from the germline V gene are MNHEY and SVGAGI. The V gene lost 0 bases and the J gene lost 5 bases, with 10 bases spanning the gap. The CDR3, as DNA: TGTGCCAGCAGTTACTCGGGCCCCCGGGAGACCCAGTACTTC. This translates into CASSYSGPRETQYF.

This clonotype was counted many times. J is TRBJ1-1 and V is TRBV6-5; D not resolved. Germline V gene lookup returns CDR1 MNHEY and CDR2 SVGAGI. The CDR3 extends over 13 amino acids. Trimming took off 2 bases at V and 5 bases at J, with 9 bases between the two ends. The CDR3 sequence is CASSYGQETEAFF. CDR3 in DNA: TGTGCCAGCAGTTACGGGCAGGAGACTGAAGCTTTCTTT.

Here the CDR3 reads CSARDPTSGISETQYF. As DNA, the CDR3 is TGCAGTGCTAGAGATCCGACTAGCGGGATATCAGAGACCCAGTACTTC. This sequence joins TRBV20-1 and TRBJ2-5, with 11 bases that match TRBD2. The CDR3 length is 16 residues. Germline trimming cut 0 bases from V and 4 bases from J; bases unmatched to any gene: 7. Looked up from germline, CDR1 is DFQATT and CDR2 is SNEGSKA (reference sequence).

Ten or more counts support this clonotype. The chain combines TRBV7-2 with TRBJ2-6, with D tentatively TRBD2 (6 bases). This CDR3 spans 17 amino acids. The germline V gene has CDR1 SGHTA and CDR2 FQGNSA. Trimming shortened V by 5 bases and J by 0 bases, and 14 bases separated the two germline ends. The CDR3 here is CASSRDSRYSGANVLTF. The DNA of the CDR3 is TGTGCCAGCAGCCGGGACTCCCGTTACTCTGGGGCCAACGTCCTGACTTTC.

This clonotype was picked up a small number of times. V gene TRBV29-1 combines with J gene TRBJ2-3; D is unclear. The CDR3 has 12 residues. The V end lost 4 bases, the J end lost 2 bases, and 7 bases lay between the germline ends. In germline, CDR1 is SQVTM, CDR2 ANQGSEA. The CDR3 loop reads CSVAGSTDTQYF. CDR3 DNA sequence: TGCAGCGTTGCTGGATCCACAGATACGCAGTATTTT.

The chain combines TRBV6-2 or TRBV6-3 with TRBJ1-4, with D possibly being TRBD1 (5 bases). CDR3 length: 16 residues. CDR1 is MNHEY, CDR2 SVGEGT, per germline. V was pared by 5 bases and J by 8 bases, with 21 bases between. CDR3 in DNA: TGTGCCAGCAGTCGCGACCGGGGGACGAGGTCGGAAAAACTGTTTTTT. It translates to CASSRDRGTRSEKLFF.

This clonotype was found many times. The V gene is TRBV12-5, the J gene TRBJ1-1; perhaps TRBD1 as D (5 bases). Per the germline V gene, CDR1 is LGHNT and CDR2 is FRNRAP. This CDR3 region has 14 residues. V gave up 6 bases and J gave up 3 bases, with 14 bases separating them. This CDR3 reads CASGPRAGDTEAFF. CDR3 coding DNA: TGTGCTAGTGGACCCAGGGCTGGGGACACTGAAGCTTTCTTT.

The chain is built from TRBV28 and TRBJ2-3; D is uncertain. Germline V gene data show CDR1 as MDHEN and CDR2 as SYDVKM. The V gene lost 5 bases and the J gene lost 4 bases, with 13 bases spanning the gap. CDR3 size: 14 residues. Written as DNA, the CDR3 is TGTGCCAGCAGTCCGCCCATGCGACCAGATACGCAGTATTTT. Translation gives CASSPPMRPDTQYF. Full variable domain (missing parts from reference TRBV28 and TRBJ2-3): DVKVTQSSRYLVKRTGEKVFLECVQDMDHENMFWYRQDPGLGLRLIYFSYDVKMKEKGDIPEGYSVSREKKERFSLILESASTNQTSMYLCASSPPMRPDTQYFGPGTRLTVL.

This clonotype was counted many times. This sequence joins TRBV7-3 and TRBJ1-1, with 10 bases that match TRBD1. From germline, CDR1 is SGHTA and CDR2 FQGTGA. V lost 4 bases and J lost 5; bases outside the gene matches: 4. CDR3 length equals 14 residues. The CDR3 DNA sequence: TGTGCCAGCAGCTCAGGGACAGGGGCGACTGAAGCTTTCTTT. It is translated as CASSSGTGATEAFF.

This clonotype was found many times. The V and J genes are TRBV7-8 and TRBJ2-5, with 9 bases identical to TRBD2. Germline values: CDR1 SGHVS, CDR2 FQNEAQ. This CDR3 has 17 amino acids. The trim removed 1 base at V and 2 bases at J, leaving 8 bases unmatched. The CDR3 DNA sequence: TGTGCCAGCAGCTTAGTTCAGTGGCGGGGGGGTCAAGAGACCCAGTACTTC. This codes for CASSLVQWRGGQETQYF.

As to this clonotype: Sequence at one end of the junction differs from germline and may be a read error. V is TRBV29-1 and J is TRBJ2-1; perhaps TRBD2 as D (6 bases). The germline V gene encodes CDR1 SQVTM and CDR2 ANQGSEA. This CDR3 contains 13 residues. The CDR3 spells CSVLGGTYNKQFF. The CDR3 region has the DNA TGCAGCGTGCTCGGGGGAACCTACAATAAGCAGTTCTTC.

This clonotype was recorded many times. The V call is TRBV7-2, the J call TRBJ2-5; the D gene is possibly TRBD2 (5 bases). The V gene lost 3 bases and the J gene lost 4 bases, with 12 bases spanning the gap. The CDR3 is made up of 14 amino acids. Looked up from germline, CDR1 is SGHTA and CDR2 is FQGNSA. This chain's CDR3 is CASSFLATPETQYF. CDR3 DNA: TGTGCCAGCAGCTTCCTAGCCACCCCAGAGACCCAGTACTTC.

This clonotype was seen ten or more times. The chain recombines TRBV7-8 with TRBJ2-6; D uncertain. V was trimmed by 3 bases and J by 3 bases, leaving 15 bases between them. Germline V CDR1 and CDR2: SGHVS, FQNEAQ. The CDR3 length is 17 residues. CDR3 sequence: CASSFFGSSYGANVLTF. The CDR3 DNA follows: TGTGCCAGCAGCTTTTTTGGGTCAAGTTATGGGGCCAACGTCCTGACTTTC. Based on the CDR3 plus reference TRBV7-8 and TRBJ2-6, the full variable domain is GAGVSQSPRYKVAKRGQDVALRCDPISGHVSLFWYQQALGQGPEFLTYFQNEAQLDKSGLPSDRFFAERPEGSVSTLKIQRTQQEDSAVYLCASSFFGSSYGANVLTFGAGSRLTVL.

The J gene is TRBJ2-7, the V gene TRBV6-2 or TRBV6-3, with TRBD1 matching 9 bases. The germline V gene has CDR1 MNHEY and CDR2 SVGEGT. The V segment lost 6 bases and the J segment 2 bases; nucleotides outside the gene matches: 14. CDR3 length: 17 amino acids. The chain's CDR3 is CASSTGTGSTLTYEQYF. CDR3 nucleotides: TGTGCCAGCAGCACCGGGACAGGGTCCACGCTAACCTACGAGCAGTACTTC.

This chain connects TRBV18 to TRBJ1-2; D gene ambiguous. CDR1 and CDR2 (germline): KGHSH, LQKENI. V lost 3 bases and J lost 7, with 12 bases in between. The CDR3 is 13 amino acids. The CDR3 sequence is CASSPPARVGYTF. CDR3 bases: TGTGCCAGCTCACCCCCGGCGAGGGTTGGCTACACCTTC.

This clonotype has only a few counts. J is TRBJ2-1 and V is TRBV28; 11 bases fit TRBD2. The CDR3 sequence is 14 residues long. V shed 3 bases, J shed 9 bases, and the junction held 4 bases outside the gene matches. The germline CDR1 and CDR2 sequences are MDHEN and SYDVKM. Here the CDR3 DNA reads TGTGCCAGCAGTTTTAGCGGGAGGGTAGGTGAGCAGTTCTTC. Translated, it gives CASSFSGRVGEQFF. Combining the CDR3 with reference TRBV28 and TRBJ2-1 gives the whole variable domain DVKVTQSSRYLVKRTGEKVFLECVQDMDHENMFWYRQDPGLGLRLIYFSYDVKMKEKGDIPEGYSVSREKKERFSLILESASTNQTSMYLCASSFSGRVGEQFFGPGTRLTVL.

The table lists this clonotype with many counts. J is TRBJ1-1 and V is TRBV6-2 or TRBV6-3; 9 positions agree with TRBD1. Germline-derived CDR1 and CDR2 are MNHEY and SVGEGT. The CDR3 runs 15 residues. Trimming took 7 bases from V and 1 from J; bases not matched to a gene: 7. The CDR3: CASTRQGVGNTEAFF. In nucleotides, the CDR3 is TGTGCCAGCACACGACAGGGGGTCGGGAACACTGAAGCTTTCTTT.

The sample holds many counts of this clonotype. CDR3 amino acids: CSVVPSGANVLTF. DNA for the CDR3: TGCAGCGTTGTTCCCTCTGGGGCCAACGTCCTGACTTTC. The chain uses TRBV29-1 and TRBJ2-6; D ambiguous. The CDR3 runs to 13 residues. With 4 bases removed from V and 0 bases from J, the gap between germline ends came to 4 bases. The germline gives CDR1 SQVTM, CDR2 ANQGSEA.

This clonotype was counted many times. This chain connects TRBV6-2 or TRBV6-3 to TRBJ1-1, with D unresolved. Germline V CDR1 and CDR2: MNHEY, SVGEGT. The CDR3 length is 13 residues. Between the trimmed V and J ends, which lost 6 bases and 3 bases, there was a span of 11 bases. The CDR3 sequence is CASRPGQYTEAFF. The CDR3 nucleotides read TGTGCCAGCAGACCTGGTCAGTACACTGAAGCTTTCTTT.

Many counts were recorded for this clonotype. The chain has TRBV28 and TRBJ2-2; possibly TRBD1 for D (6 bases). The germline CDR1 and CDR2 sequences are MDHEN and SYDVKM. V lost 3 bases, J lost 4 bases, and 12 bases lay in between. This CDR3 comprises 15 residues. The CDR3 reads CASSLTGIPTGELFF. In nucleotides, the CDR3 is TGTGCCAGCAGTTTGACAGGAATACCCACCGGGGAGCTGTTTTTT. The whole variable domain, remainder taken from reference TRBV28 and TRBJ2-2, is DVKVTQSSRYLVKRTGEKVFLECVQDMDHENMFWYRQDPGLGLRLIYFSYDVKMKEKGDIPEGYSVSREKKERFSLILESASTNQTSMYLCASSLTGIPTGELFFGEGSRLTVL.

This clonotype has just a few counts. The chain is built from TRBV11-2 and TRBJ2-5; 8 bases agree with TRBD2. J was trimmed by 1 base and V by 6 bases; bases with no gene match: 7. CDR1 and CDR2 (germline): SGHAT, FQNNGV. The CDR3 totals 15 residues. The CDR3 spells CASRESGGLQETQYF. The CDR3 bases are TGTGCCAGCAGAGAAAGCGGGGGCCTCCAAGAGACCCAGTACTTC.